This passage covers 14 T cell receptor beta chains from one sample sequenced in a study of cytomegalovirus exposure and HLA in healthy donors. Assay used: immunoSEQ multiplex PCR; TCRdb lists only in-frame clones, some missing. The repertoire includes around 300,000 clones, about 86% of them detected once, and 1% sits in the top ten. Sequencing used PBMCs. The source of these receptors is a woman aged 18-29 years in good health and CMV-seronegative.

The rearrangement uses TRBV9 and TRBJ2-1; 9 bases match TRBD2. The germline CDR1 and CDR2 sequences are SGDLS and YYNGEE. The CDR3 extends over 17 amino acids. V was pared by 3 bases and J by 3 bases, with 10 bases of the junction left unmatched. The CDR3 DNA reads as TGTGCCAGCAGCGCCCCGTCAGGCGGGAGGGTCTACAATGAGCAGTTCTTC. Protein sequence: CASSAPSGGRVYNEQFF.

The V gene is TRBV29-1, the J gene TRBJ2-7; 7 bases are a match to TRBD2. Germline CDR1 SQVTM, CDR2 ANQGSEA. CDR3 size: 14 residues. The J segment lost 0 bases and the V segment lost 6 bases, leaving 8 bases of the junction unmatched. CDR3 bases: TGCAGCGTACAGAGCGGGGTAAGCTCCTACGAGCAGTACTTC. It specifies CSVQSGVSSYEQYF.

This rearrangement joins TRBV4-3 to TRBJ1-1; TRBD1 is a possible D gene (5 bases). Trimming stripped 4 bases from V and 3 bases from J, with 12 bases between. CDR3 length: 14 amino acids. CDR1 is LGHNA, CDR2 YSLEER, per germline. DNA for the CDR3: TGCGCCAGCAGCCGGACATCGCAGTACACTGAAGCTTTCTTT. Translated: CASSRTSQYTEAFF.

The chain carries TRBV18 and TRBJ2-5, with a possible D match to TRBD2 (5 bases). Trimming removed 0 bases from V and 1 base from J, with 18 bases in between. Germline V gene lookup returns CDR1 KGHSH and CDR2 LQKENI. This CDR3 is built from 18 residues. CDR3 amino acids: CASSPPTGYGRAQETQYF. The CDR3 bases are TGTGCCAGCTCACCACCTACGGGGTACGGGCGGGCCCAAGAGACCCAGTACTTC.

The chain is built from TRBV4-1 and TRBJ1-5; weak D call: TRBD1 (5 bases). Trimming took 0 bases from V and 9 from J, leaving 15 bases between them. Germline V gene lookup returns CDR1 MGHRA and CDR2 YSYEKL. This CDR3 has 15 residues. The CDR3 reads CASSQDWYGGAPQHF. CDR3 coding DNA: TGCGCCAGCAGCCAAGATTGGTACGGTGGGGCGCCCCAGCATTTT.

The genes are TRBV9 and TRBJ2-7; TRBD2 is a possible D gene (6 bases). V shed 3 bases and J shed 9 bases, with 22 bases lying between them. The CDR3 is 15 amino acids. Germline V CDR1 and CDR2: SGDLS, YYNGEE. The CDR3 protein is CASSESPGDLRGQYF. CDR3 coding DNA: TGTGCCAGCAGCGAATCCCCGGGGGACCTACGGGGGCAGTACTTC.

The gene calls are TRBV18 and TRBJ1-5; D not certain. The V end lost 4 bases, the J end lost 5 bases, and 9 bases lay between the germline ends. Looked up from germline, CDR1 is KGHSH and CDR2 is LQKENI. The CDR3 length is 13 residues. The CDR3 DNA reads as TGTGCCAGCTCACGAGACACCTATCAGCCCCAGCATTTT. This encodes CASSRDTYQPQHF.

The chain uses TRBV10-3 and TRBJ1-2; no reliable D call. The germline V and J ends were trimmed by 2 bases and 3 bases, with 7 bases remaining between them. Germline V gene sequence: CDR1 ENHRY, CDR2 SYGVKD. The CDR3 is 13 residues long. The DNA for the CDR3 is TGTGCCATCAGTGAGCTACCCTACTATGGCTACACCTTC. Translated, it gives CAISELPYYGYTF.

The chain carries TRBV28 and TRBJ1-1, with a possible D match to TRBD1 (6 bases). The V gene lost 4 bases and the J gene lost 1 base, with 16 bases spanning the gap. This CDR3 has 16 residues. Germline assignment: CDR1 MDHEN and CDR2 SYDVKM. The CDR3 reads CASSSPTGRGNTEAFF. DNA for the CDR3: TGTGCCAGCAGTTCCCCTACAGGGAGGGGGAACACTGAAGCTTTCTTT.

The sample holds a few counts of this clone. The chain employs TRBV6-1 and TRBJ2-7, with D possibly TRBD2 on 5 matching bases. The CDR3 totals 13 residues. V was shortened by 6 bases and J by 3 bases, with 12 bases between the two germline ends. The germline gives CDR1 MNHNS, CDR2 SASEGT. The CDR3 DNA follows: TGTGCCAGCAGGGACTTCTATAACTACGAGCAGTACTTC. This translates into CASRDFYNYEQYF.

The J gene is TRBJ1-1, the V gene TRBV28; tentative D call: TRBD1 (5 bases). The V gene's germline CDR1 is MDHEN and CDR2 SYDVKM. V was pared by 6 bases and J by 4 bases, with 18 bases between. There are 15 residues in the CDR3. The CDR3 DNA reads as TGTGCCAGCAGCCCTCATTACCGGGGGTCCACTGAAGCTTTCTTT. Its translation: CASSPHYRGSTEAFF.

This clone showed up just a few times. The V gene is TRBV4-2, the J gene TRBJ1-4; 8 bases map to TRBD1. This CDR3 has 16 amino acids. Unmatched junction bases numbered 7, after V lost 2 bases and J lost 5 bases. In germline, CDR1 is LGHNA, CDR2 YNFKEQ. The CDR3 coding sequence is TGTGCCAGCAGCCAAACTCCCGGACAGGGCAATGAAAAACTGTTTTTT. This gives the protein CASSQTPGQGNEKLFF.

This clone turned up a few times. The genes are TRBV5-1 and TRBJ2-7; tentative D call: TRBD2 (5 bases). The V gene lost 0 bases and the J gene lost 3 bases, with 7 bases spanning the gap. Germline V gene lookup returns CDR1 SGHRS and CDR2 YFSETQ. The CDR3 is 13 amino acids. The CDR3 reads CASSLGGNYEQYF. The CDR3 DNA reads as TGCGCCAGCAGCTTGGGAGGGAACTACGAGCAGTACTTC.

The CDR3 sequence is CAWSVGGRGYEQYF. As DNA, the CDR3 is TGTGCCTGGAGTGTCGGGGGGAGAGGGTACGAGCAGTACTTC. The chain couples TRBV30 to TRBJ2-7, with 7 bases that match TRBD2. J was trimmed by 4 bases and V by 0 bases; bases with no gene match: 6. Germline CDR1 reads GTSNPN; CDR2 reads SVGIG (reference sequence). The CDR3 spans 14 residues.